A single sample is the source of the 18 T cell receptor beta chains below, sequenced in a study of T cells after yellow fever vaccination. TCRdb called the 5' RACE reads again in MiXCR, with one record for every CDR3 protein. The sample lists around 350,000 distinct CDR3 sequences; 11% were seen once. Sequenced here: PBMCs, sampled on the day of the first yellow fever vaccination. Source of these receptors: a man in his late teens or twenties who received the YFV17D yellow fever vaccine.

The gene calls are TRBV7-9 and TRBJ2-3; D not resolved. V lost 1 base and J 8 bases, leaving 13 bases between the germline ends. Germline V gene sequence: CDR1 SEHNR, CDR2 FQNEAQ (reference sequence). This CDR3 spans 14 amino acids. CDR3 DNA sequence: TGTGCCAGCAGCTTAGGATGGGATCAAAGTACGCAGTATTTT. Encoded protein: CASSLGWDQSTQYF.

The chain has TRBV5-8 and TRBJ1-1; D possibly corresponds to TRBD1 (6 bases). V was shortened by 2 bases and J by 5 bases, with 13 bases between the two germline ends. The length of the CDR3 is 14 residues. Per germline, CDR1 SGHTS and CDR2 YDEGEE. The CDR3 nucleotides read TGTGCCAGCAGCTTCGGGCAGGGGAGGACTGAAGCTTTCTTT. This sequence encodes CASSFGQGRTEAFF. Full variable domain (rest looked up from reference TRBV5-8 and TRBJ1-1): EAGVTQSPTHLIKTRGQQATLRCSPISGHTSVYWYQQALGLGLQFLLWYDEGEERNRGNFPPRFSGRQFPNYSSELNVNALELEDSALYLCASSFGQGRTEAFFGQGTRLTVV.

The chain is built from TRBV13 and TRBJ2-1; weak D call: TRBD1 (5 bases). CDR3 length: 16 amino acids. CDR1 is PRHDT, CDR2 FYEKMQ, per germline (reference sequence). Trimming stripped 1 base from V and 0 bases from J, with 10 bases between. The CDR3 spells CASSLEGDFSYNEQFF. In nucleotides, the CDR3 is TGTGCCAGCAGCTTAGAAGGGGATTTCTCCTACAATGAGCAGTTCTTC.

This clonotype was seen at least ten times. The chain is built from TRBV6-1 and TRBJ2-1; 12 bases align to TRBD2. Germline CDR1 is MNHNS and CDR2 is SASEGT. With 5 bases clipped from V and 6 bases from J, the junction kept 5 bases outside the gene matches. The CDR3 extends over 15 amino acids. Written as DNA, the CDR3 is TGTGCCAGCAGTCAACTAGCGGGGGGCCTCAATGAGCAGTTCTTC. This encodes CASSQLAGGLNEQFF.

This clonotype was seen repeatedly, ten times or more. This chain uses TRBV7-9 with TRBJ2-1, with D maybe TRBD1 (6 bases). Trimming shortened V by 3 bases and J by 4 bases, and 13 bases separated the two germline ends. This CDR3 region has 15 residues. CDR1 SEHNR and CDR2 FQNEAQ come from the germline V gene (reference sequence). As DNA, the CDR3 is TGTGCCAGCAGCTTTCAGGGGCCCGTGTACAATGAGCAGTTCTTC. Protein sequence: CASSFQGPVYNEQFF. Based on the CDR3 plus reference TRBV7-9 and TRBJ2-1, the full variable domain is DTGVSQNPRHKITKRGQNVTFRCDPISEHNRLYWYRQTLGQGPEFLTYFQNEAQLEKSRLLSDRFSAERPKGSFSTLEIQRTEQGDSAMYLCASSFQGPVYNEQFFGPGTRLTVL.

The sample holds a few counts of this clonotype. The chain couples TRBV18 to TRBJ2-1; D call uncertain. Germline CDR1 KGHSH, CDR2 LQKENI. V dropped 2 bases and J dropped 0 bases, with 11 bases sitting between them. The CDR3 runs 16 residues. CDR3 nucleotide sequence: TGTGCCAGCTCACCAATTAGACAAAGCTCCTACAATGAGCAGTTCTTC. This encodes CASSPIRQSSYNEQFF.

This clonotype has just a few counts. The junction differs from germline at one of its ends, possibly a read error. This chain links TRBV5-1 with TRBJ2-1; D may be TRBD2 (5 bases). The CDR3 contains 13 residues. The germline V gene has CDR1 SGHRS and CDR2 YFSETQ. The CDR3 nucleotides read TGCGCCAGCGGCTTGGTAGCGATCAATGAGCAGTTCTTC. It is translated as CASGLVAINEQFF.

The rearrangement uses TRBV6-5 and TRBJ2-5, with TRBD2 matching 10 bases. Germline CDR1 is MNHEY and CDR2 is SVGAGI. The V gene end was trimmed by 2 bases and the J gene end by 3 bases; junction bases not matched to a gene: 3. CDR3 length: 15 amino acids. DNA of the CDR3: TGTGCCAGCAGTTACGTCAGCGGGGGGGAAGAGACCCAGTACTTC. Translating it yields CASSYVSGGEETQYF.

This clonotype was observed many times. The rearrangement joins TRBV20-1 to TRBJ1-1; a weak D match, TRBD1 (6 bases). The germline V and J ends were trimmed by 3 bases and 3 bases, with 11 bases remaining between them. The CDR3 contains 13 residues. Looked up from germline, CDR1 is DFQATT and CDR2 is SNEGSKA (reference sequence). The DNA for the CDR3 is TGCAGTGCTAGGGGGGGGCGAGACACTGAAGCTTTCTTT. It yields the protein CSARGGRDTEAFF.

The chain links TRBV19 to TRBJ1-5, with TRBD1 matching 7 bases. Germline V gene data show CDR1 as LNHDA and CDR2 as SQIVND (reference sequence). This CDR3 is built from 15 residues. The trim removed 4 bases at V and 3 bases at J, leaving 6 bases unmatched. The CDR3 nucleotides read TGTGCCAGTAGTAAGGACAGGAGTTTCAATCAGCCCCAGCATTTT. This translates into CASSKDRSFNQPQHF.

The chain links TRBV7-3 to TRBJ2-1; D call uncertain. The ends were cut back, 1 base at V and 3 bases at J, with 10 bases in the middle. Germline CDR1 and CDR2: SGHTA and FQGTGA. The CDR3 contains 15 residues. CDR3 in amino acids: CASSLMPDLYNEQFF. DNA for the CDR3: TGTGCCAGCAGCTTAATGCCAGATCTCTACAATGAGCAGTTCTTC.

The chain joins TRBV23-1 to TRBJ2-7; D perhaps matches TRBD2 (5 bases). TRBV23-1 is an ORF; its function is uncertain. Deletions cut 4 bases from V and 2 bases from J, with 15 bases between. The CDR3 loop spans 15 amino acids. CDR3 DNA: TGCGCCAGCAGTCGAGGGTCACGACCCACCTACGAGCAGTACGTC. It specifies CASSRGSRPTYEQYV.

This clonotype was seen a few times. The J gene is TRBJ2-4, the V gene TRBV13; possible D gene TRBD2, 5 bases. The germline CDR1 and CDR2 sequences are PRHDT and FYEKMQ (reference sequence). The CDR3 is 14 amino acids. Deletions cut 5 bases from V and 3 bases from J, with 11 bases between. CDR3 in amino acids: CASSLGVGKNIQYF. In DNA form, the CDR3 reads TGTGCCAGCAGCCTCGGGGTGGGCAAAAACATTCAGTACTTC.

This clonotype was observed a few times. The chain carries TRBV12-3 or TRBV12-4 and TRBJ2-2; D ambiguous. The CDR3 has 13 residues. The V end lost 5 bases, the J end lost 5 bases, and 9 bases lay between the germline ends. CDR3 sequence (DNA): TGTGCCAGCAGTGTCCAGAGGACCGGGGAGCTGTTTTTT. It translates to CASSVQRTGELFF.

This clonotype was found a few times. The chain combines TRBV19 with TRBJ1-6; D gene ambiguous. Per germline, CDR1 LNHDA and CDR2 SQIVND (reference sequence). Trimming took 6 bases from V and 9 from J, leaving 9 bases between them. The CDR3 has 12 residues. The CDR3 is CASSSHGSPLHF. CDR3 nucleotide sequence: TGTGCCAGTAGCAGCCACGGTTCACCCCTCCACTTT.

The CDR3 region has the DNA TGCAGCGTTGCCGGGACTAGCGGGGGAGACTTCACAGATACGCAGTATTTT. Its translation: CSVAGTSGGDFTDTQYF. The J gene is TRBJ2-3, the V gene TRBV29-1; 14 bases are shared with TRBD2. The CDR3 has 17 amino acids. Trimming removed 4 bases from V and 2 bases from J; junction bases left unmatched: 8. The V gene's germline CDR1 is SQVTM and CDR2 ANQGSEA.

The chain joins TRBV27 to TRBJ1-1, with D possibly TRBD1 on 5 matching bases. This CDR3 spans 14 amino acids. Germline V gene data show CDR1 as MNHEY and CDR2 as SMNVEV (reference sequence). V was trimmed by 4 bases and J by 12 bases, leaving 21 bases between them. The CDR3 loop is CASSYWPDGGESFF. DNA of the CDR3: TGTGCCAGCAGTTATTGGCCGGATGGGGGGGAGTCTTTCTTT.

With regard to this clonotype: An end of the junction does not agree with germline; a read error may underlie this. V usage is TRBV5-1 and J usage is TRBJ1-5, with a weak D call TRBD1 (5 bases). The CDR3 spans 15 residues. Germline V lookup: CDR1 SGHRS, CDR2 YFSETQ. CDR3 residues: CASSLQGARNQPQHF. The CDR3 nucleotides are TGTGCCAGCAGTTTACAAGGGGCTCGCAATCAGCCCCAGCATTTT. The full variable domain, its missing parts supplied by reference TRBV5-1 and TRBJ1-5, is KAGVTQTPRYLIKTRGQQVTLSCSPISGHRSVSWYQQTPGQGLQFLFEYFSETQRNKGNFPGRFSGRQFSNSRSEMNVSTLELGDSALYLCASSLQGARNQPQHFGDGTRLSIL.